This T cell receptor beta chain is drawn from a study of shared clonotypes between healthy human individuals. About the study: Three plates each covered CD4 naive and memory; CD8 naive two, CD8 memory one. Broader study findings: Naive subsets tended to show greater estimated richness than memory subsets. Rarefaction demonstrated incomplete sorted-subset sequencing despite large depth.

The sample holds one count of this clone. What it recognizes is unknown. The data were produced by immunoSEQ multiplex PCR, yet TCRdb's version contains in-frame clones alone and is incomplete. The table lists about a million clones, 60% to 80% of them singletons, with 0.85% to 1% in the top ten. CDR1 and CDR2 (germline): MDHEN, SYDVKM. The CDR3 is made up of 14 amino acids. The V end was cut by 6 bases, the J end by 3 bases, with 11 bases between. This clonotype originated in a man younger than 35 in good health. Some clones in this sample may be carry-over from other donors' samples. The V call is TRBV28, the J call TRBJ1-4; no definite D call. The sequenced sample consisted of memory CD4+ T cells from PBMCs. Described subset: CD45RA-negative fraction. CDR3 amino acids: CASSPSWANEKLFF. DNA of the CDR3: TGTGCCAGCAGCCCCAGCTGGGCTAATGAAAAACTGTTTTTT.